These T cell receptor beta chains were read from a single sample in a study of shared clonotypes between healthy human individuals. Sequencing used immunoSEQ multiplex PCR; TCRdb keeps in-frame clones, though not all of them. The table records nearly 600,000 clones, nearly 97% of them present only once. The sample comprised naive CD8+ T cells sorted from blood. Every receptor here comes from a woman aged 30 to 39 in good health. Each CDR3 is given with its conserved first and last residue. The D gene is left open where the match is weak. Not every row has a clone size; where given, it reads once, few, many or a size class.

J | D | V | length | size | DNA | CDR3
TRBJ2-2 | . | TRBV19 | 15 | . | TGTGCCAGTAGTATAGGCGGACTCCACACCGGGGAGCTGTTTTTT | CASSIGGLHTGELFF
TRBJ2-1 | . | TRBV11-3 | 11 | . | TGTGCCAGCAGCTTGGGGAATGAGCAGTTCTTC | CASSLGNEQFF
TRBJ2-3 | TRBD2 | TRBV28 | 20 | once | TGTGCCAGCAGTGGGCCGGGACTAGCGGGAGAGGTTGGGGTCACAGATACGCAGTATTTT | CASSGPGLAGEVGVTDTQYF
TRBJ1-1 | . | TRBV25-1 | 13 | once | TGTACCAGCAGTGAGAAGGGGTACACTGAAGCTTTCTTT | CTSSEKGYTEAFF
TRBJ2-7 | . | TRBV27 | 11 | few | TGTGCCAGCAGTTTCTCCTACGAGCAGTACTTC | CASSFSYEQYF
TRBJ2-7 | . | TRBV4-2 | 16 | . | TGTGCCAGCAGCCAAGCAGGGGAAGGCCTTTCCTACGAGCAGTACTTC | CASSQAGEGLSYEQYF
TRBJ2-1 | . | TRBV15 | 11 | . | TGTGCCACCAGCAGAGATGACGAGCAGTTCTTC | CATSRDDEQFF
TRBJ1-2 | . | TRBV5-1 | 15 | . | TGCGCCAGCAGCTTGGATGGGGGCCCGGGGGAAGGCTACACCTTC | CASSLDGGPGEGYTF
TRBJ2-1 | . | TRBV10-2 | 13 | . | TGCGCCAGCAGTGGTTCAGCTAACAATGAGCAGTTCTTC | CASSGSANNEQFF
TRBJ2-2 | TRBD2 | TRBV7-2 | 18 | . | TGTGCCAGCAGCATTACCGGGACTAGCGGGAGGTACACCGGGGAGCTGTTTTTT | CASSITGTSGRYTGELFF
TRBJ2-1 | TRBD1 | TRBV30 | 14 | . | TGTGCCTGGACGCTGCAGGGGGTGTACAATGAGCAGTTCTTC | CAWTLQGVYNEQFF
TRBJ2-5 | TRBD2 | TRBV25-1 | 16 | . | TGTGCCAGCAGTGAATCACTAGCGGGAGGGAAAGAGACCCAGTACTTC | CASSESLAGGKETQYF
TRBJ2-3 | . | TRBV2 | 14 | . | TGTGCCAGCAGTCCGCGAGGGGGCACAGATACGCAGTATTTT | CASSPRGGTDTQYF
TRBJ2-7 | . | TRBV28 | 16 | . | TGTGCCAGCAGTTTTGGTTTAGAGGTAAACTCCTACGAGCAGTACTTC | CASSFGLEVNSYEQYF
TRBJ2-6 | TRBD1 | TRBV2 | 16 | . | TGTGCCGGATACAGGGGGCTCCCTCTCGGGGCCAACGTCCTGACTTTC | CAGYRGLPLGANVLTF
TRBJ2-2 | . | TRBV13 | 14 | . | TGTGCCAGCAGCTTAGTGGACAACACCGGGGAGCTGTTTTTT | CASSLVDNTGELFF
TRBJ1-1 | . | TRBV7-3 | 16 | . | TGTGCCAGCAGCTCTTCCCGGGACACCAGGAACACTGAAGCTTTCTTT | CASSSSRDTRNTEAFF
TRBJ2-1 | TRBD2 | TRBV29-1 | 14 | . | TGCAGCGTGGCCGGGTTAGCGGGTCCTTATGAGCAGTTCTTC | CSVAGLAGPYEQFF
TRBJ2-5 | . | TRBV28 | 14 | . | TGTGCCAGCAGGACAGGACTCCTCCAAGAGACCCAGTACTTC | CASRTGLLQETQYF
TRBJ2-7 | . | TRBV19 | 14 | . | TGTGCCAGTAGTCCCGGGACCCCAGCCTACGAGCAGTACTTC | CASSPGTPAYEQYF
TRBJ2-3 | . | TRBV6-6 | 15 | . | TGTGCCAGCAGTTACTCTCTTGACGTCACAGATACGCAGTATTTT | CASSYSLDVTDTQYF
TRBJ2-1 | . | TRBV27 | 14 | . | TGTGCCAGCAGTTTCGGACAGAGTTCCAATGAGCAGTTCTTC | CASSFGQSSNEQFF
TRBJ1-5 | . | TRBV28 | 13 | . | TGTGCCAGCAACTTGGGCCTCAATCAGCCCCAGCATTTT | CASNLGLNQPQHF
TRBJ2-7 | TRBD1 | TRBV27 | 13 | . | TGTGCCAGCAGTTACAGGGGGCGTTACGAGCAGTACTTC | CASSYRGRYEQYF
TRBJ2-1 | . | TRBV5-6 | 16 | . | TGTGCCAGCAGAATGGATGTGTCTGGCACCTACAATGAGCAGTTCTTC | CASRMDVSGTYNEQFF
TRBJ2-7 | . | TRBV7-8 | 13 | . | TGTGCCAGCAGCTTAGGGGCCTCCTACGAGCAGTACTTC | CASSLGASYEQYF